Listed here is a single T cell receptor (beta chain). Its antigen is as yet unknown. This entry comes from a study of tumor and adjacent non-tumor tissue in lung cancer. Study context: Histology: 12 adenocarcinoma, a couple of squamous cell carcinoma, 1 small cell lung cancer. Some 3.9 million productive TCRbeta reads were obtained per sample on average. Broader study findings: In normal lung, the top 100 clones were significantly more dominant than in tumor. Compared with tumor, normal lung showed significantly lower TCR diversity.

TCRbeta libraries were built with three rounds of nested PCR, modified from ARM-PCR. One entry per CDR3 protein, called by TCRdb with MiXCR from the multiplex PCR reads. The table lists about 93,000 distinct CDR3 sequences, around 57% of them singletons. There are 14 residues in the CDR3. This sample's RNA came from whole unsorted tissue. The material sequenced was lung tumor tissue. The genes are TRBV21-1 and TRBJ1-2; the table's D call, TRBD1, has no DNA check behind it. TRBV21-1 is listed as a pseudogene. This receptor was taken from a man aged 65-85 years with non-small cell lung cancer. CDR3 DNA: TGTGCCAGCAGCAAAGATAATTACCCCCGCGGCTACACCTTC. Its translation: CASSKDNYPRGYTF.